Presented here are 7 T cell receptor beta chains from one specimen sequenced in a study of blood T cell repertoires in COVID-19. TCRdb's copy holds only in-frame clones and misses some; the assay was immunoSEQ multiplex PCR. The data show about 110,000 clones, more than 80% seen once. Source material: peripheral blood. The receptors stem from a man in his forties or fifties with active or convalescent COVID-19.

The chain employs TRBV7-3 and TRBJ1-1; D is unresolved. Germline V gives CDR1 SGHTA, CDR2 FQGTGA. This CDR3 comprises 13 residues. The V end lost 3 bases, the J end lost 3 bases, and 8 bases lay between the germline ends. The CDR3 reads CASSLLGDTEAFF. The CDR3 DNA reads as TGTGCCAGCAGCTTGCTCGGGGACACTGAAGCTTTCTTT.

This chain uses TRBV25-1 with TRBJ2-3; 8 bases match TRBD1. From germline, CDR1 is MGHDK and CDR2 SYGVNS. The CDR3 totals 15 residues. V lost 2 bases and J lost 7; bases outside the gene matches: 8. The CDR3 DNA follows: TGTGCCAGCAGTGAAGGGCAGGGGGCTCGGCATACGCAGTATTTT. Translated: CASSEGQGARHTQYF.

This clone was detected only once. J is TRBJ2-3 and V is TRBV20-1; possible D gene TRBD2, 5 bases. The CDR3 is made up of 11 amino acids. From germline, CDR1 is DFQATT and CDR2 SNEGSKA (reference sequence). V lost 0 bases to trimming and J lost 12 bases, with 10 bases between them. The CDR3 region has the DNA TGCAGTGCTAGAGAGGAGGCGGACCAGTATTTT. Translation gives CSAREEADQYF.

V usage is TRBV9 and J usage is TRBJ2-2, with 14 bases matching TRBD2. This CDR3 is 15 amino acids long. J gave up 4 bases and V 5 bases, and 1 base lay outside the gene matches. Germline V gene sequence: CDR1 SGDLS, CDR2 YYNGEE. The CDR3 coding sequence is TGTGCCAGCAGTGGACTAGCGGGGGGCACCGGGGAGCTGTTTTTT. Protein product: CASSGLAGGTGELFF.

This rearrangement joins TRBV19 to TRBJ2-1; D ambiguous. The CDR3 totals 13 residues. The germline gives CDR1 LNHDA, CDR2 SQIVND (reference sequence). V gave up 4 bases and J gave up 1 base, with 5 bases separating them. The CDR3: CASSTSSYNEQFF. The CDR3 bases are TGTGCCAGTAGTACCTCTTCCTACAATGAGCAGTTCTTC.

This clone has just one count. The rearrangement joins TRBV6-2 or TRBV6-3 to TRBJ2-7; TRBD2 aligns across 12 bases. The ends lost 5 bases at V and 2 bases at J; junction bases unmatched: 10. CDR3 length: 17 residues. CDR1 is MNHEY and CDR2 is SVGEGT in the germline V gene. CDR3 sequence reads: CASSTRTSGIRAYEQYF. In nucleotides, the CDR3 is TGTGCCAGCAGTACCCGGACTAGCGGGATCCGAGCCTACGAGCAGTACTTC.

The chain uses TRBV28 and TRBJ1-1; D might be TRBD1 (5 bases). Germline assignment: CDR1 MDHEN and CDR2 SYDVKM. Trimming took off 4 bases at V and 7 bases at J, with 10 bases between the two ends. This CDR3 contains 12 residues. The CDR3 nucleotides read TGTGCCAGCAGTTGGGCGACAGTTGAAGCTTTCTTT. Translated, it gives CASSWATVEAFF.